This T cell receptor (beta chain) was retrieved from a study of T cell repertoires in cytomegalovirus infection (dated by TCRdb to the late 2010s). Describing the broader study: Peptide stimulations targeted recently identified HLA-C-restricted CMV epitopes, whose presentation resists viral immunomodulation, together with well-studied HLA-B-restricted epitopes. Donor HLA type was relevant to the analysis, because carriage of CMV infection together with the matching HLA type was indicated by public TCR beta signatures.

What the work shows at the level of the full study, not this receptor alone: Cumulative frequency of public TCR beta family members discriminated carriers of CMV infection plus the relevant HLA type in this cohort and an independent roughly 340-donor cohort. The ex vivo response was dominated by HLA-C-restricted CMV-specific TCR beta clonotypes, which also provided the single most frequent clonotype in two of eight donors.

Details on this clonotype: This receptor's antigen is unknown. No much larger clone exists at a distance of one base, and base qualities are not known.

V has 5 bases trimmed and J has 4 bases trimmed; junction bases matching no gene number 7. The CDR3 holds 16 amino acids from the cysteine to the phenylalanine. The CDR3 DNA has 48 bases and is translated from base 1. Sequences SGHVS (CDR1) and FNYEAQ (CDR2) are obtained from the germline V gene. The sample's treatment or condition label, decoded: in vitro stimulation with specific CMV peptide epitopes to enrich CMV-specific T cells. Sequencing instrument: Illumina HiSeq 1500. TCRdb itself trimmed the public reads at Q25 with fastp, ran MiXCR and retained productive beta chains. Rows matching on CDR3 protein sequence are summarized as one entry with the most common DNA and genes. Present in this sample are fewer than 900,000 distinct CDR3 sequences, 25% to 35% of which were seen just once. Around 12% of the sample comes from the top ten.

The source was cultured CD8+ T cells from PBMCs, collected from culture after CMV antigen stimulation. The receptor was derived from a human donor in good health (CMV status not recorded). Some clones in this sample may be carry-over from other donors' samples. This chain is built from TRBV7-6 and TRBJ2-6; a stretch of 8 junction bases matches TRBD1. The nucleotide sequence is given as TGTGCCAGCAGCCACGACAGGGGAACAGGGGCCAACGTCCTGACTTTC. The encoded protein is CASSHDRGTGANVLTF.